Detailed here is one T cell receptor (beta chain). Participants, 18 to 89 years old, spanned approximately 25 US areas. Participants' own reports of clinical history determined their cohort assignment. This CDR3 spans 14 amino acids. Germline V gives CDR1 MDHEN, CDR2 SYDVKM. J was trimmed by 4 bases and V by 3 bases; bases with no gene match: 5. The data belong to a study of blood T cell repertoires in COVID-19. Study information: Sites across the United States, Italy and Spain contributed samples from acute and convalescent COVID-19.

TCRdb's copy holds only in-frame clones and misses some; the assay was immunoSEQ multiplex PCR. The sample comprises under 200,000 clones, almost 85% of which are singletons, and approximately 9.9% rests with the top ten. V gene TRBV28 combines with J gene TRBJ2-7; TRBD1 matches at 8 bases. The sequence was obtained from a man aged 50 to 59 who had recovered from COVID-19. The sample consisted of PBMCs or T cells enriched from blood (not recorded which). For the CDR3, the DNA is TGTGCCAGCAGTTTTTCGGACAGGGTATACGAGCAGTACTTC. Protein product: CASSFSDRVYEQYF.